Listed here are 16 T cell receptor beta chains from one sample, sequenced in a study of T cells in Graves' hyperthyroidism and ophthalmopathy. TCR beta CDR3 regions were amplified from RNA. The HTBI primer set was used in a first-round RT-PCR of the TCR CDR3. TCRdb called the multiplex PCR reads again in MiXCR, with one record for every CDR3 protein. The sample holds hundreds of thousands of distinct CDR3 sequences; more than 12% are singletons and the top ten take approximately 12%. The sample comprised blood. The receptors were gathered from a woman aged 50 to 60 with Graves' ophthalmopathy.

J is TRBJ1-5 and V is TRBV5-6, with no clear D. Germline V gene sequence: CDR1 SGHDT, CDR2 YYEEEE. The CDR3 loop spans 10 amino acids. V lost 4 bases, J lost 9 bases, and 5 bases lay in between. In DNA form, the CDR3 reads TGTGCCAGCAGCCCGAGGCCCCAGCATTTT. Protein product: CASSPRPQHF.

Ten or more counts support this clonotype. The CDR3 DNA is TGTGCCAGCAGTGAAAGGTCGGCTAGCGGGAGGCCACTCGCCGGGGAGCTGTTTTTT. Translation gives CASSERSASGRPLAGELFF. The chain employs TRBV2 and TRBJ2-2, with 11 bases identical to TRBD2. The ends lost 2 bases at V and 6 bases at J; junction bases unmatched: 14. The CDR3 runs 19 residues. Per the germline V gene, CDR1 is SNHLY and CDR2 is FYNNEI.

This clonotype was counted a few times. This sequence joins TRBV15 and TRBJ1-2; the D gene is possibly TRBD1 (5 bases). With 1 base removed from V and 3 bases from J, the gap between germline ends came to 12 bases. The CDR3 has 15 residues. Looked up from germline, CDR1 is LNHNV and CDR2 is YYDKDF (reference sequence). Here the CDR3 DNA reads TGTGCCACCAGCAGAGGGGGGAACAGTCACTATGGCTACACCTTC. Its protein product is CATSRGGNSHYGYTF.

This clonotype was recorded a few times. V usage is TRBV30 and J usage is TRBJ1-5; weak D call: TRBD1 (5 bases). Germline CDR1 reads GTSNPN; CDR2 reads SVGIG (reference sequence). Trimming took off 0 bases at V and 6 bases at J, with 12 bases between the two ends. This CDR3 is 14 amino acids long. CDR3 DNA sequence: TGTGCCTGGAGTGTAACTGGGGCGAGTCAGCCCCAGCATTTT. It is translated as CAWSVTGASQPQHF.

This clonotype showed up many times. The chain combines TRBV11-3 with TRBJ2-1; 11 nucleotides align to TRBD2. After removal of 5 bases from V and 3 bases from J, the junction contained 6 bases not matched to a gene. Germline V gene lookup returns CDR1 SGHNT and CDR2 YENEEA. There are 16 residues in the CDR3. CDR3 in DNA: TGTGCCAGCAGCACACGCGGGACTAGCGGCTACAATGAGCAGTTCTTC. Translated, it gives CASSTRGTSGYNEQFF.

J is TRBJ1-1 and V is TRBV19, with D possibly matching TRBD1 (5 bases). Germline V gene lookup returns CDR1 LNHDA and CDR2 SQIVND (reference sequence). Deletions cut 3 bases from V and 0 bases from J, with 14 bases between. This CDR3 has 16 residues. The CDR3 here is CASSMGGKGLNTEAFF. The CDR3 DNA follows: TGTGCCAGTAGTATGGGGGGAAAGGGGTTGAACACTGAAGCTTTCTTT. Using reference TRBV19 and TRBJ1-1 for the parts outside the CDR3, the full variable domain is DGGITQSPKYLFRKEGQNVTLSCEQNLNHDAMYWYRQDPGQGLRLIYYSQIVNDFQKGDIAEGYSVSREKKESFPLTVTSAQKNPTAFYLCASSMGGKGLNTEAFFGQGTRLTVV.

The table lists this clonotype with many counts. The chain uses TRBV6-2 or TRBV6-3 and TRBJ2-3; TRBD2 matches at 8 bases. Germline loops: CDR1 MNHEY, CDR2 SVGEGT. V lost 2 bases to trimming and J lost 2 bases; unmatched junction nucleotides: 18. This CDR3 spans 20 amino acids. The CDR3 bases are TGTGCCAGCAGTTACGTTGCGGGAGGTGCCAAGGTCACACACACAGATACGCAGTATTTT. It translates to CASSYVAGGAKVTHTDTQYF.

Ten or more counts support this clonotype. The chain has TRBV2 and TRBJ2-1; 12 bases map to TRBD2. CDR1 is SNHLY, CDR2 FYNNEI, per germline. The CDR3 is 15 amino acids. V lost 5 bases to trimming and J lost 8 bases; unmatched junction nucleotides: 7. CDR3 sequence reads: CASSQTSGSFYEQFF. In nucleotides, the CDR3 is TGTGCCAGCAGTCAGACTAGCGGGAGTTTCTATGAGCAGTTCTTC.

This clonotype was picked up many times. V gene TRBV28 combines with J gene TRBJ2-3; D remains ambiguous. The CDR3 spans 12 residues. V lost 5 bases, J lost 3 bases, and 6 bases lay in between. Germline V gene sequence: CDR1 MDHEN, CDR2 SYDVKM. The CDR3, as DNA: TGTGCCAGCAGTCCAGCAACAGATACGCAGTATTTT. It specifies CASSPATDTQYF.

This chain connects TRBV5-1 to TRBJ2-7; maybe TRBD2 (6 bases). Germline assignment: CDR1 SGHRS and CDR2 YFSETQ. V lost 4 bases, J lost 3 bases, and 11 bases lay in between. The CDR3 is made up of 13 amino acids. For the CDR3, the DNA is TGCGCCAGCAGCAGGACTACCAACTACGAGCAGTACTTC. Translated, it gives CASSRTTNYEQYF.

The table lists this clonotype with a few counts. The V gene is TRBV9, the J gene TRBJ2-1; 8 bases are shared with TRBD2. The CDR3 consists of 16 residues. CDR1 is SGDLS and CDR2 is YYNGEE in the germline V gene. V lost 1 base to trimming and J lost 4 bases; unmatched junction nucleotides: 7. DNA of the CDR3: TGTGCCAGCAGCGTAACAGGGAGCGGGAGTTACAATGAGCAGTTCTTC. It codes for CASSVTGSGSYNEQFF.

On this clonotype: A much larger clonotype is one base distant, so this may be a read error. The rearrangement links TRBV12-3 or TRBV12-4 to TRBJ2-1; tentative D call: TRBD1 (6 bases). The CDR3 covers 14 residues. As DNA, the CDR3 is TGTGCCAGCAGTTCAGGGGACGGATTAACTGAGCAGCTCTTC. It yields the protein CASSSGDGLTEQLF.

This clonotype was seen many times. The gene calls are TRBV20-1 and TRBJ2-1; 13 nucleotides agree with TRBD2. The CDR3 is 15 residues long. Germline V gene data show CDR1 as DFQATT and CDR2 as SNEGSKA (reference sequence). The J segment lost 7 bases and the V segment lost 6 bases, leaving 9 bases of the junction unmatched. CDR3 residues: CSARTSGSPRNEQFF. In DNA, the CDR3 is TGCAGTGCCCGGACTAGCGGGAGCCCCCGGAATGAGCAGTTCTTC.

Many counts were recorded for this clonotype. The V call is TRBV13, the J call TRBJ2-1; 13 bases line up with TRBD2. V shed 4 bases, J shed 8 bases, and the junction held 8 bases outside the gene matches. CDR3 length equals 16 residues. The V gene's germline CDR1 is PRHDT and CDR2 FYEKMQ (reference sequence). In DNA, the CDR3 is TGTGCCAGCAGCTCAGGACTAGCGGGAGTTTGGGATGAGCAGTTCTTC. Its protein is CASSSGLAGVWDEQFF.

This clonotype has a count of ten or more. The J gene is TRBJ2-7, the V gene TRBV9, with D perhaps being TRBD1 or TRBD2 (5 bases each). The germline V gene has CDR1 SGDLS and CDR2 YYNGEE. Trimming shortened V by 0 bases and J by 0 bases, and 10 bases separated the two germline ends. This CDR3 is 15 amino acids long. The CDR3 region has the DNA TGTGCCAGCAGCGTAGGAGGGACGAGCTCCTACGAGCAGTACTTC. It yields the protein CASSVGGTSSYEQYF.

The gene calls are TRBV7-8 and TRBJ2-2, with D maybe TRBD2 (5 bases). Trimming took 5 bases from V and 0 from J, leaving 19 bases between them. CDR3 length equals 18 residues. Germline assignment: CDR1 SGHVS and CDR2 FQNEAQ. CDR3 sequence: CASSVDSRAVANTGELFF. Written as DNA, the CDR3 is TGTGCCAGCAGCGTAGATAGCAGAGCGGTCGCGAACACCGGGGAGCTGTTTTTT.